Sequencing of this T cell receptor (beta chain) was carried out in a study of identical twins. The V and J ends lost 3 bases and 0 bases, in that order; junction bases with no gene match: 5. Germline V CDR1 and CDR2: LGHNA, YSLEER. This CDR3 is 16 amino acids long. The authors used template switching to add a universal primer site and gave cDNA unique molecular identifiers. TCRdb ran MiXCR on the 5' RACE reads and lists one entry per CDR3 protein. The table lists approximately 260,000 distinct CDR3 sequences, about 14% of them singletons. Every sampled donor was Caucasian and healthy. Specimen: memory (CD45RO+) T cells sorted from blood. The source of this sequence is a woman aged 18-29 years in good health. The rearrangement uses TRBV4-3 and TRBJ1-3, with 7 bases matching TRBD1. DNA of the CDR3: TGCGCCAGCAGCCAGGGACAGTTCCCCTCTGGAAACACCATATATTTT. Translating gives CASSQGQFPSGNTIYF.